This TCR beta chain was profiled in a study of persistence of HIV-infected CD4 T cells. This clone showed up just once. Its antigen is undetermined. Nonspecific anti-CD3/anti-CD28 bead stimulation represents the broad CD4+ T cell repertoire. CD4+ T cells upregulating both CD40 ligand and CD69 were sorted as responding cells. Donors had CD4+ T cell counts above 400 cells/uL and were CMV-seropositive. Sequencing used immunoSEQ version 4 in survey mode. Only in-frame clones appear in the TCRdb table, and some are missing; sequencing was by immunoSEQ multiplex PCR. The table has about 46,000 clones, 70% to 90% seen once. CDR3 length: 15 residues. Germline CDR1 is MNHEY and CDR2 is SVGAGI. V lost 5 bases and J lost 3; bases outside the gene matches: 7. Findings of the study overall: Degenerate expanded CDR3beta sequences were enriched among CMV- and Gag-responding cells.

The chain links TRBV6-5 to TRBJ1-1; 9 bases map to TRBD1. This receptor was obtained from an adult woman with HIV who was CMV-seropositive. The material sequenced was CD4+ T cells sorted from PBMCs after approximately 19-hour stimulation, taken from a patient who received antiretroviral therapy. In nucleotides, the CDR3 is TGTGCCAGCAGTCCCGGGACAGGGTGGGACACTGAAGCTTTCTTT. It translates to CASSPGTGWDTEAFF.